The sequence of this T cell receptor beta chain was determined in a study of spatial heterogeneity in lung cancer. At the level of the study: Among detected sequences, beta-chain ones consistently exceeded alpha-chain ones in number. There were, on average, more than 8.5 raw-read appearances for each unique TCR and UMI combination.

The length of the CDR3 is 16 residues. Germline CDR1 reads MNHEY; CDR2 reads SMNVEV (reference sequence). Deletions cut 2 bases from V and 2 bases from J, with 15 bases between. In the library, each TCR cDNA molecule bore its own unique molecular identifier. TCRdb re-called the 5' RACE reads through MiXCR, storing one row per CDR3 protein. The table has under 30,000 distinct CDR3 sequences, approximately 5.6% seen once. Noted time point: blood at routine non-recurrence follow-up after resection. Unsorted whole RNA of tumor, nontumor lung or frozen PBMC was sequenced. This clonotype was seen at least ten times.

The sequencing here drew on PBMCs, taken at follow-up. The rearrangement links TRBV27 to TRBJ1-2; D ambiguous. The receptor comes from a male donor with early-stage non-small cell lung cancer. The CDR3 spells CASSLRPVIRNYGYTF. The DNA of the CDR3 is TGTGCCAGCAGTTTAAGGCCGGTTATAAGGAACTATGGCTACACCTTC.